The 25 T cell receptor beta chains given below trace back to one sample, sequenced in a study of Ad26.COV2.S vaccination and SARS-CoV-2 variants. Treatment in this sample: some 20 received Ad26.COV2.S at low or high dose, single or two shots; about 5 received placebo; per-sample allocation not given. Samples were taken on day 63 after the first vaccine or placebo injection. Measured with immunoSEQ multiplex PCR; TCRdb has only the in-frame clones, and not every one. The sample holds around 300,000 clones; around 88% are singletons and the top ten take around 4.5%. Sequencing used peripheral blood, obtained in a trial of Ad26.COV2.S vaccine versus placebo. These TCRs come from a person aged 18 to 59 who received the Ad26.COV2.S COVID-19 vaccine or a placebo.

The CDR3, as DNA: TGTGCCAGCAGCTTATTCCCCAGGGTGACCCAAGAGACCCAGTACTTC. It codes for CASSLFPRVTQETQYF. The chain is built from TRBV7-2 and TRBJ2-5, with a possible D match to TRBD1 (5 bases). Germline values: CDR1 SGHTA, CDR2 FQGNSA. This CDR3 contains 16 residues. The V gene lost 2 bases and the J gene lost 1 base, with 14 bases spanning the gap.

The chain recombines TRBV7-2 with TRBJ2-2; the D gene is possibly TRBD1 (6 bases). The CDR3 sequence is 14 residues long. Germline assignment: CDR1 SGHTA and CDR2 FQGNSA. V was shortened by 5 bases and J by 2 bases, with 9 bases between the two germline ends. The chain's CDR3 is CASSQDSNTGELFF. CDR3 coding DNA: TGTGCCAGCAGCCAGGACAGTAACACCGGGGAGCTGTTTTTT.

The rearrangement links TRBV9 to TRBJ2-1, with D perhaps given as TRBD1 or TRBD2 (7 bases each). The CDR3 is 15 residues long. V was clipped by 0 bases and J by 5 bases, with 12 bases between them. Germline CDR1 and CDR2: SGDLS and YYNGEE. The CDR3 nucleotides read TGTGCCAGCAGCGTAGGTGGGAGGGGGCACAATGAGCAGTTCTTC. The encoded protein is CASSVGGRGHNEQFF.

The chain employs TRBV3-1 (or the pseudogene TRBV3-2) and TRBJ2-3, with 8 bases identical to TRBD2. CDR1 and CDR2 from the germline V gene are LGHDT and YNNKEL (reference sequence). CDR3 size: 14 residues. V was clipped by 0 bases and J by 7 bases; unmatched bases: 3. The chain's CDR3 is CASSQEGTSNTQYF. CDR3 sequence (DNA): TGTGCCAGCAGCCAAGAAGGGACTAGTAATACGCAGTATTTT.

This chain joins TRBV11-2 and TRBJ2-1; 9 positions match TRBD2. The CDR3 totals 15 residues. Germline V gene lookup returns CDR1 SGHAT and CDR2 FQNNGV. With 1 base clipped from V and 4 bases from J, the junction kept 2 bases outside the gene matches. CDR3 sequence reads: CASSLVSGSYNEQFF. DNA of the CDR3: TGTGCCAGCAGCTTAGTTAGCGGGAGTTACAATGAGCAGTTCTTC.

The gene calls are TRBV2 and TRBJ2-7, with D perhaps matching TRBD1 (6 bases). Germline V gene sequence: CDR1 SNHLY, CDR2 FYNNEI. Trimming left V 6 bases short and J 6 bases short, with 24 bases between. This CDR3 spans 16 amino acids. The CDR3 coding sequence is TGTGCCAGCAGGCAACAGGGTCAAGGCCTGGTACGCGAGCAGTACTTC. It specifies CASRQQGQGLVREQYF.

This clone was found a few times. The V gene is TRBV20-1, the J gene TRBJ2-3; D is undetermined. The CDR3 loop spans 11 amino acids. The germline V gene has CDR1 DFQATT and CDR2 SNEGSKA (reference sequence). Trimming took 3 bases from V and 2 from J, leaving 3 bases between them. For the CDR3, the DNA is TGCAGTGCTAGTCTCACAGATACGCAGTATTTT. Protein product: CSASLTDTQYF.

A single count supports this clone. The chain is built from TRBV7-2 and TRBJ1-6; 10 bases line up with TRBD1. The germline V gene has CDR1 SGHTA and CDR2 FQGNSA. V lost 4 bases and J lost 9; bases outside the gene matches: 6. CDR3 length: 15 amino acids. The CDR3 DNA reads TGTGCCAGCAGCTCGGACAGGGGGGCGGGTTCACCCCTCCACTTT. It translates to CASSSDRGAGSPLHF.

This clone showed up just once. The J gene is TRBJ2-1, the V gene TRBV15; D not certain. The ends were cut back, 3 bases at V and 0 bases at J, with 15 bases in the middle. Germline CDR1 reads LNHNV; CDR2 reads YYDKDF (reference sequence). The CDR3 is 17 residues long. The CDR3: CATSRADSGTSYNEQFF. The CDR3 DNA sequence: TGTGCCACCAGCAGGGCCGACTCCGGAACCTCCTACAATGAGCAGTTCTTC. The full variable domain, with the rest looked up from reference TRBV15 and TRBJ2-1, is DAMVIQNPRYQVTQFGKPVTLSCSQTLNHNVMYWYQQKSSQAPKLLFHYYDKDFNNEADTPDNFQSRRPNTSFCFLDIRSPGLGDTAMYLCATSRADSGTSYNEQFFGPGTRLTVL.

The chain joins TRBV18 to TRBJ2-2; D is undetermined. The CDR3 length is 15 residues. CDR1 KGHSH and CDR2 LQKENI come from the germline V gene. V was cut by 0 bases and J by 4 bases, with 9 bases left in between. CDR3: CASSPPSGPTGELFF. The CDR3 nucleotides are TGTGCCAGCTCACCACCATCCGGTCCCACCGGGGAGCTGTTTTTT.

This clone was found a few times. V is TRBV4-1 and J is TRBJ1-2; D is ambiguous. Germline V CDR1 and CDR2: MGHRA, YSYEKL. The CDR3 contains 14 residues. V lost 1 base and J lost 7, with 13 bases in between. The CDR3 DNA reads TGCGCCAGCAGCCAAGCTATGGCGGGGTTTGGCTACACCTTC. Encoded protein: CASSQAMAGFGYTF.

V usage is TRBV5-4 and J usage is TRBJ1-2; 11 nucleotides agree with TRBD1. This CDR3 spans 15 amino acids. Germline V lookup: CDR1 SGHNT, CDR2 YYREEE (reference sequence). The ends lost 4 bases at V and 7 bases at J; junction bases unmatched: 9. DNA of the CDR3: TGTGCCAGCAGCGGGGGGACAGGGGGAGTTGGTGGCTACACCTTC. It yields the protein CASSGGTGGVGGYTF. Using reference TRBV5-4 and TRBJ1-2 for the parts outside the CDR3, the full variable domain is ETGVTQSPTHLIKTRGQQVTLRCSSQSGHNTVSWYQQALGQGPQFIFQYYREEENGRGNFPPRFSGLQFPNYSSELNVNALELDDSALYLCASSGGTGGVGGYTFGSGTRLTVV.

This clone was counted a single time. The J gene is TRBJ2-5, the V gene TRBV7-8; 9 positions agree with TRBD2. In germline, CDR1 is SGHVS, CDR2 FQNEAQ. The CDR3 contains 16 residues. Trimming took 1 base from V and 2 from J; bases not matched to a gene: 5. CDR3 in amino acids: CASSLEWLAGQETQYF. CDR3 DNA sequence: TGTGCCAGCAGCTTAGAGTGGCTAGCGGGACAAGAGACCCAGTACTTC.

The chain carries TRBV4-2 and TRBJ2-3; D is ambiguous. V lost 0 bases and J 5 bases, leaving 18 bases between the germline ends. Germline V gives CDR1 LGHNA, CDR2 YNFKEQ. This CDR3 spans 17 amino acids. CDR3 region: CASSQDFGHGKGDTQYF. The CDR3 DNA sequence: TGTGCCAGCAGCCAAGATTTTGGGCACGGAAAGGGAGATACGCAGTATTTT.

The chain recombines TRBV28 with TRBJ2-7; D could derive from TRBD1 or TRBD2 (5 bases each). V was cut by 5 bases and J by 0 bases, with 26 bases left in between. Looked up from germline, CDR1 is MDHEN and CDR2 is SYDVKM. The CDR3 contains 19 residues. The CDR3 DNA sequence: TGTGCCAGCAGTCCCTCGGGATGGGACGGAAATTCAAACTCCTACGAGCAGTACTTC. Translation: CASSPSGWDGNSNSYEQYF. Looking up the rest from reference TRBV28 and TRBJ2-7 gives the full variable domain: DVKVTQSSRYLVKRTGEKVFLECVQDMDHENMFWYRQDPGLGLRLIYFSYDVKMKEKGDIPEGYSVSREKKERFSLILESASTNQTSMYLCASSPSGWDGNSNSYEQYFGPGTRLTVT.

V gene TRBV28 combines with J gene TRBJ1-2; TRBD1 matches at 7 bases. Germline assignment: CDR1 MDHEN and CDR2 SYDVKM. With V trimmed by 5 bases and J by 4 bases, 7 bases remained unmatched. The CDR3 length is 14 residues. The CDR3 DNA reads TGTGCCAGCAGTAAAAACAGGGGTATCTATGGCTACACCTTC. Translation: CASSKNRGIYGYTF.

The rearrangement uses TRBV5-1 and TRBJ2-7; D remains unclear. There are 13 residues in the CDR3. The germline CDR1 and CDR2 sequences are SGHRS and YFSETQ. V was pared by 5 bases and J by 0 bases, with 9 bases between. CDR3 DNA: TGCGCCAGCAGAACTACCTACTCCTACGAGCAGTACTTC. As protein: CASRTTYSYEQYF.

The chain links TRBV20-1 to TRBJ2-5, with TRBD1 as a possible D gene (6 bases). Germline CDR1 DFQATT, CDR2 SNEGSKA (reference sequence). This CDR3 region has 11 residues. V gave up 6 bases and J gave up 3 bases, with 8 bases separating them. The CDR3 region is CSAGAKETQYF. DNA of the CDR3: TGCAGTGCGGGGGCCAAAGAGACCCAGTACTTC.

The CDR3 DNA follows: TGCGCCAGCAGCCAAGTAGACAGGGTAGAGACTGAGCAGTTCTTC. The encoded protein is CASSQVDRVETEQFF. The V call is TRBV4-1, the J call TRBJ2-1; 7 bases map to TRBD1. This CDR3 region has 15 residues. After removal of 1 base from V and 9 bases from J, the junction contained 9 bases not matched to a gene. Germline V gene data show CDR1 as MGHRA and CDR2 as YSYEKL.

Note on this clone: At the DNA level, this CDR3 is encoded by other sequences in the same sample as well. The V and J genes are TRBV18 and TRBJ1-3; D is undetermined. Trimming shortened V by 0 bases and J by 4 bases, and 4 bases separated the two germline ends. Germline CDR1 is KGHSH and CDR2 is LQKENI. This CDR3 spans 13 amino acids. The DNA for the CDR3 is TGTGCCAGCTCACCACCCGGAGGAAACACCATATATTTT. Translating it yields CASSPPGGNTIYF.

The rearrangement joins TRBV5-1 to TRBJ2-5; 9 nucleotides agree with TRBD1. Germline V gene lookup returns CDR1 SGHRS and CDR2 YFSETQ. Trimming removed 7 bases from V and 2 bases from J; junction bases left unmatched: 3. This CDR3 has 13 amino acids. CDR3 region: CASRQGEQETQYF. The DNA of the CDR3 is TGCGCCAGCCGACAGGGGGAACAAGAGACCCAGTACTTC.

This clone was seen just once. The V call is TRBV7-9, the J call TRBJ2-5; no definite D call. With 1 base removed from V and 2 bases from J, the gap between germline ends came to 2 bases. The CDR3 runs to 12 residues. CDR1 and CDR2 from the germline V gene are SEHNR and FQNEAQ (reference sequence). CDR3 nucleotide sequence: TGTGCCAGCAGCTTAGGGCAAGAGACCCAGTACTTC. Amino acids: CASSLGQETQYF.

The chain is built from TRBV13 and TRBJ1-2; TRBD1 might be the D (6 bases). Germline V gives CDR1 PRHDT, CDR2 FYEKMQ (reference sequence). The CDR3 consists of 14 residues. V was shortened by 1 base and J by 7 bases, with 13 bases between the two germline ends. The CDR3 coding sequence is TGTGCCAGCAGCTTAGTTACGGGGGCAATTGGCTACACCTTC. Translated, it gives CASSLVTGAIGYTF.

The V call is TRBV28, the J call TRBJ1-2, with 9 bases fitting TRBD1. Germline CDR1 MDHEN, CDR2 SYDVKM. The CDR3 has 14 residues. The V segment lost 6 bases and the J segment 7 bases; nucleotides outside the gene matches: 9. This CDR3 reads CASSQDRGIRGYTF. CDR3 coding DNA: TGTGCCAGCAGCCAGGACAGGGGTATCCGTGGCTACACCTTC.

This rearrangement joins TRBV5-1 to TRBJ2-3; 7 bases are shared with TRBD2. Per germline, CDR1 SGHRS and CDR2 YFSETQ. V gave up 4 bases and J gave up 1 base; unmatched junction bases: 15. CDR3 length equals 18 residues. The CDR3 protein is CASSLGVSGGRGTDTQYF. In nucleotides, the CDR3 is TGCGCCAGCAGCCTGGGTGTTAGCGGTGGGAGGGGCACAGATACGCAGTATTTT.